These T cell receptor beta chains were read from a single sample in a study of blood T cell repertoires in COVID-19. TCRdb's copy holds only in-frame clones and misses some; the assay was immunoSEQ multiplex PCR. The repertoire holds over 150,000 clones, with about nine tenths as singletons. Input material: peripheral blood. The receptor set was obtained from a woman aged 55-70 years who had recovered from COVID-19. Each CDR3 is given with its conserved first and last residue. A D gene is named only where the DNA matches it firmly. Only some rows state a clone size, as once, few, many or a class for expanded clones.

v_call	j_call	clone_size	d_call	cdr3_aa	cdr3_nt
TRBV5-6	TRBJ2-7	-	-	CASSPVGGYEQYF	TGTGCCAGCAGCCCCGTCGGAGGCTACGAGCAGTACTTC
TRBV12-3/TRBV12-4	TRBJ1-2	once	-	CASSLGEDRGYTF	TGTGCCAGCAGTTTAGGGGAGGATCGTGGCTACACCTTC
TRBV5-4	TRBJ2-3	-	TRBD2	CASRYSGGRTDTQYF	TGTGCCAGCAGATATAGCGGGGGGCGCACAGATACGCAGTATTTT
TRBV2	TRBJ2-7	-	-	CASRMGDTQYF	TGTGCCAGCAGGATGGGGGACACTCAGTACTTC
TRBV7-8	TRBJ1-5	-	TRBD1	CASSPEQGAGQPQHF	TGTGCCAGCAGCCCGGAACAGGGGGCCGGTCAGCCCCAGCATTTT
TRBV5-4	TRBJ2-6	-	-	CASSFGGARGANVLTF	TGTGCCAGCAGCTTTGGGGGGGCGCGAGGGGCCAACGTCCTGACTTTC
TRBV15	TRBJ1-5	-	-	CATSRVFVVGMGGPQHF	TGTGCCACCAGCAGAGTTTTCGTTGTTGGTATGGGGGGGCCCCAGCATTTT
TRBV6-5	TRBJ1-1	-	TRBD1	CASSRDRGLTEAFF	TGTGCCAGCAGCCGGGACAGAGGGCTCACTGAAGCTTTCTTT
TRBV3-1/TRBV3-2	TRBJ1-2	-	-	CASSHTFERSGDGYTF	TGTGCCAGCAGCCATACCTTCGAAAGGTCCGGGGATGGCTACACCTTC
TRBV7-2	TRBJ1-4	-	TRBD1	CASSRDRNNEKLFF	TGTGCCAGCAGCCGGGACAGGAATAATGAAAAACTGTTTTTT
TRBV11-2	TRBJ2-1	-	-	CASSLDNLAHEQFF	TGTGCCAGCAGCTTAGATAACCTAGCCCATGAGCAGTTCTTC
TRBV11-3	TRBJ2-3	-	TRBD2	CASSLGNGGATDTQYF	TGTGCCAGCAGCTTAGGGAACGGGGGGGCCACAGATACGCAGTATTTT
TRBV7-8	TRBJ2-7	-	-	CASSLSANSYEQYF	TGTGCCAGCAGCTTATCAGCGAACTCCTACGAGCAGTACTTC
TRBV5-4	TRBJ2-7	-	-	CASSLDLRGLGDEQYF	TGTGCCAGCAGCTTGGACTTGCGGGGGCTAGGAGACGAGCAGTACTTC
TRBV3-1/TRBV3-2	TRBJ1-2	once	TRBD1	CASSQIRDRGRLKRGYTF	TGTGCCAGCAGCCAAATCCGGGACAGGGGGCGGCTAAAACGGGGCTACACCTTC
TRBV6-5	TRBJ2-7	-	TRBD1	CASSRQGFSYEQYF	TGTGCCAGCAGTAGACAGGGTTTTTCCTACGAGCAGTACTTC
TRBV19	TRBJ1-2	-	TRBD1	CASSAGQDYGYTF	TGTGCCAGTAGTGCGGGACAGGACTATGGCTACACCTTC
TRBV5-1	TRBJ2-3	-	TRBD1	CASRQQGFSTDTQYF	TGCGCCAGCAGACAACAGGGGTTCTCTACAGATACGCAGTATTTT
TRBV30	TRBJ2-5	-	TRBD2	CAWSGLAGGKETQYF	TGTGCCTGGAGTGGACTAGCGGGGGGGAAAGAGACCCAGTACTTC
TRBV4-2	TRBJ1-4	-	-	CASSQDRGRVAEKLFF	TGTGCCAGCAGCCAAGATCGTGGCAGGGTAGCTGAAAAACTGTTTTTT
TRBV12-3/TRBV12-4	TRBJ1-1	-	-	CASSSLRGTEAFF	TGTGCCAGCAGTTCCCTCAGGGGAACTGAAGCTTTCTTT
TRBV6-5	TRBJ2-7	-	TRBD1	CATRTGTNSYEQYF	TGTGCCACCCGGACAGGGACAAATTCCTACGAGCAGTACTTC